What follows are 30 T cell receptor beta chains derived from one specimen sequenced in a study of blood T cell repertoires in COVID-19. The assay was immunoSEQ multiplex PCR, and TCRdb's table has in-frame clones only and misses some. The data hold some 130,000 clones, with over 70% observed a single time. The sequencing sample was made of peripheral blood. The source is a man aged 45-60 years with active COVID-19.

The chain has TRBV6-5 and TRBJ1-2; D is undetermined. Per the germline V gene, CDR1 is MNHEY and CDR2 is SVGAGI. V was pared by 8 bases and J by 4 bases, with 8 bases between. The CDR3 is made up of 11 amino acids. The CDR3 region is CASLQSYGYTF. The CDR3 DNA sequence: TGTGCCAGCCTACAGAGCTATGGCTACACCTTC.

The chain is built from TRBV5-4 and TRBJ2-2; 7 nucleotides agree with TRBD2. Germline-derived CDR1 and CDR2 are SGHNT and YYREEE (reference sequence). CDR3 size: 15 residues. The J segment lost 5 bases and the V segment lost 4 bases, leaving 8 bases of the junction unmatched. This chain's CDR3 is CASSTGLVRTGELFF. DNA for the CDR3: TGTGCCAGCAGCACCGGACTAGTACGAACCGGGGAGCTGTTTTTT.

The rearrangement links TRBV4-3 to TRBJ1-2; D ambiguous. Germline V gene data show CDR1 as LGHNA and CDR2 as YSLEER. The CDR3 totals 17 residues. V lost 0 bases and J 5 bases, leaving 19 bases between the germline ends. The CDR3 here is CASSQDEGGRNLYGYTF. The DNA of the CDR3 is TGCGCCAGCAGCCAAGATGAGGGCGGACGGAACTTATATGGCTACACCTTC.

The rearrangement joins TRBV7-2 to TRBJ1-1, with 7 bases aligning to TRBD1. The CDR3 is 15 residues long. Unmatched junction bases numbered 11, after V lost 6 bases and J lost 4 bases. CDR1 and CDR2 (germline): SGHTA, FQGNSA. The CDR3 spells CASRINQGGSTEAFF. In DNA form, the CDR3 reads TGTGCCAGCAGAATAAACCAGGGGGGCAGCACTGAAGCTTTCTTT.

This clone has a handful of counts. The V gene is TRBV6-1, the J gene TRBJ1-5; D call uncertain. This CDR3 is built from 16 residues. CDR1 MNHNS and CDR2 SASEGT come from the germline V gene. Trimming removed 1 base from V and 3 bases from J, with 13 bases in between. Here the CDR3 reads CASSEGAGIPNQPQHF. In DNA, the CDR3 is TGTGCCAGCAGTGAAGGAGCAGGTATTCCCAATCAGCCCCAGCATTTT.

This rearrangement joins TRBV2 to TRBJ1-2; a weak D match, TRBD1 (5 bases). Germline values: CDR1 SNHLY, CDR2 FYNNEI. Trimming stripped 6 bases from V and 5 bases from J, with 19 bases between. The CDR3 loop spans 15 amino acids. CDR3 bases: TGTGCCAGCAGCCAGGGTCTCACACCTCAATATGGCTACACCTTC. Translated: CASSQGLTPQYGYTF. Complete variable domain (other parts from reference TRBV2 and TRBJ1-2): EPEVTQTPSHQVTQMGQEVILRCVPISNHLYFYWYRQILGQKVEFLVSFYNNEISEKSEIFDDQFSVERPDGSNFTLKIRSTKLEDSAMYFCASSQGLTPQYGYTFGSGTRLTVV.

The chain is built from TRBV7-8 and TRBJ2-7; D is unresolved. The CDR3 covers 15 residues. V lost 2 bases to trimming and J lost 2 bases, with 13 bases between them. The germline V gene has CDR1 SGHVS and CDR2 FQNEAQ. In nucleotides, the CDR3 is TGTGCCAGCAGCTTACGAAGAGTCTCGACCTACGAGCAGTACTTC. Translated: CASSLRRVSTYEQYF.

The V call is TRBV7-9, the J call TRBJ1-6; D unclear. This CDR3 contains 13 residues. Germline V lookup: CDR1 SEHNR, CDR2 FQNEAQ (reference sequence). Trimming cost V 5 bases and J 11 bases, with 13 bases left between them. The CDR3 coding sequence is TGTGCCAGCAGCCCAGGAAGCAGGACACCCCTCCACTTT. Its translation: CASSPGSRTPLHF.

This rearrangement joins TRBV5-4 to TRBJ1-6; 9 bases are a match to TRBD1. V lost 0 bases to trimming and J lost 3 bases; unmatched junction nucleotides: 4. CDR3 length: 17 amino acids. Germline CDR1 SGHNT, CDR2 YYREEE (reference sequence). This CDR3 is CASSLAGQGIYNSPLHF. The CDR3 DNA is TGTGCCAGCAGCTTGGCAGGACAGGGGATCTATAATTCACCCCTCCACTTT.

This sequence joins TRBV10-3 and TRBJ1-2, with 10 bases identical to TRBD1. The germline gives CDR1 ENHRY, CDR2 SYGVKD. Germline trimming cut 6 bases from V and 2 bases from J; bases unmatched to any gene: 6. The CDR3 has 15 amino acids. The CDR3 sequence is CAISRQGARNYGYTF. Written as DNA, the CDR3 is TGTGCCATCAGCAGACAGGGGGCCAGGAACTATGGCTACACCTTC.

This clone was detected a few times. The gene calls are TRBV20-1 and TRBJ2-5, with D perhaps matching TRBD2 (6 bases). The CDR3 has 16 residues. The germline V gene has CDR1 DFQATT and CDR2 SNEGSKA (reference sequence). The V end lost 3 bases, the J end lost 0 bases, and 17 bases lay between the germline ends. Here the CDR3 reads CSASPARGVYQETQYF. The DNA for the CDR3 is TGCAGTGCTAGTCCGGCTCGCGGGGTTTACCAAGAGACCCAGTACTTC.

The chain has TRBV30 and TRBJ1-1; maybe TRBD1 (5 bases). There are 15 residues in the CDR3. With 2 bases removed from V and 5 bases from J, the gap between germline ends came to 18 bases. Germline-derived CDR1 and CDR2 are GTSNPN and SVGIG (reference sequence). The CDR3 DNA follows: TGTGCCTGGAGTCGGATGGCCCAAGGGGAAACTGAAGCTTTCTTT. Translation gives CAWSRMAQGETEAFF. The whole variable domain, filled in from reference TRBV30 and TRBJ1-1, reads SQTIHQWPATLVQPVGSPLSLECTVEGTSNPNLYWYRQAAGRGLQLLFYSVGIGQISSEVPQNLSASRPQDRQFILSSKKLLLSDSGFYLCAWSRMAQGETEAFFGQGTRLTVV.

This CDR3 is CASTSEPWRGGTDTQYF. The CDR3 bases are TGTGCCAGCACCTCTGAACCTTGGCGGGGGGGCACAGATACGCAGTATTTT. The rearrangement links TRBV27 to TRBJ2-3, with 8 bases fitting TRBD2. From germline, CDR1 is MNHEY and CDR2 SMNVEV (reference sequence). The ends lost 7 bases at V and 1 base at J; junction bases unmatched: 13. The CDR3 loop spans 17 amino acids.

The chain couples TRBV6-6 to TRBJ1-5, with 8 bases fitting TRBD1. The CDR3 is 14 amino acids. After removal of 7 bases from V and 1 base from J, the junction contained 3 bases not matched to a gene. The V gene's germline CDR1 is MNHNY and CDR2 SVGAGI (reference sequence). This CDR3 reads CASTGGRSNQPQHF. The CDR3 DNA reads TGTGCCAGCACAGGGGGCAGGAGCAATCAGCCCCAGCATTTT.

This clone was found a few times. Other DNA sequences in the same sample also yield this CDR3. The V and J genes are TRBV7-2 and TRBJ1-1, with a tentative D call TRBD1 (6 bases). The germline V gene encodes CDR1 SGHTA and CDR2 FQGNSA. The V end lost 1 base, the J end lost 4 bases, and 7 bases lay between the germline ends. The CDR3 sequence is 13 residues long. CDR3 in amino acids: CASSLEQGTEAFF. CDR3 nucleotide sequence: TGTGCCAGCAGCTTAGAACAGGGCACTGAAGCTTTCTTT.

Here the CDR3 DNA reads TGTGCCAGCAGTAACGGACTACGCCATGGCTACACCTTC. Its protein is CASSNGLRHGYTF. This rearrangement joins TRBV6-5 to TRBJ1-2; D remains unclear. V was cut by 5 bases and J by 6 bases, with 13 bases left in between. The germline CDR1 and CDR2 sequences are MNHEY and SVGAGI. The CDR3 has 13 residues.

CDR3 region: CASSYPTSGVADTQYF. Here the CDR3 DNA reads TGTGCCAGCAGCTACCCGACTAGCGGGGTTGCAGATACGCAGTATTTT. This rearrangement joins TRBV7-9 to TRBJ2-3, with 11 bases fitting TRBD2. The CDR3 length is 16 residues. Germline V CDR1 and CDR2: SEHNR, FQNEAQ (reference sequence). Unmatched junction bases numbered 7, after V lost 4 bases and J lost 4 bases.

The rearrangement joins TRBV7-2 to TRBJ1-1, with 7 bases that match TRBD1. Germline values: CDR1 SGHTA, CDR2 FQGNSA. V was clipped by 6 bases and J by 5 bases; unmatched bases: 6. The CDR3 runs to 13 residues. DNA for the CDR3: TGTGCCAGCAGATGGGACAGTGGGACTGAAGCTTTCTTT. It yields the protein CASRWDSGTEAFF.

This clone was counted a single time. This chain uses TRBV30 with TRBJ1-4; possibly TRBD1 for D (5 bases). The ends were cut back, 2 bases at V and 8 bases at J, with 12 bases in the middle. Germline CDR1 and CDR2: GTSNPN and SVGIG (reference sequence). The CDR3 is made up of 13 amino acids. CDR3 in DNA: TGTGCCTGGAGTCGGGGGGGGAACGAAAAACTGTTTTTT. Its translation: CAWSRGGNEKLFF.

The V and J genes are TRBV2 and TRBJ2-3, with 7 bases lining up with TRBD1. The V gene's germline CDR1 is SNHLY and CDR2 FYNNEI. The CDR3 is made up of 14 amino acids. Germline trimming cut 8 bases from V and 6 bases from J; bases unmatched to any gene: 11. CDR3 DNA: TGTGCCAGCGGTTTGACAGGGAAGATTGATACGCAGTATTTT. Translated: CASGLTGKIDTQYF.

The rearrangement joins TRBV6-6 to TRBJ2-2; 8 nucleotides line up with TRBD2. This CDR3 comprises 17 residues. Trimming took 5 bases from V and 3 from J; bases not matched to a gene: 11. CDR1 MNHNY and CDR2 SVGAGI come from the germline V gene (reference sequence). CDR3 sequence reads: CASSPGGAWVDTGELFF. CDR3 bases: TGTGCCAGCAGTCCGGGGGGGGCGTGGGTGGACACCGGGGAGCTGTTTTTT.

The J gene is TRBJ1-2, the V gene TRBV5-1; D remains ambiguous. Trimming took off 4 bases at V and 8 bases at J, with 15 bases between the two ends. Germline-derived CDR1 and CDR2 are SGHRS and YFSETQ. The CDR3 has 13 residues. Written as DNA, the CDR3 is TGCGCCAGCAGCCCGCGGGCTCCCCAAGGCTACACCTTC. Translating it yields CASSPRAPQGYTF.

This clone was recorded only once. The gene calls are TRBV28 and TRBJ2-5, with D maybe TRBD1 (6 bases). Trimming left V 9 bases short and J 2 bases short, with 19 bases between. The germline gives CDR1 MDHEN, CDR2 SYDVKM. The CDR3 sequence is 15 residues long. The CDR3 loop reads CASAQQTGSQETQYF. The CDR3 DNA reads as TGTGCCAGTGCCCAACAAACAGGGTCACAAGAGACCCAGTACTTC.

The CDR3 DNA reads as TGTGCCAGCAGTTTCAGGGGCTGGAACACTGAAGCTTTCTTT. As protein: CASSFRGWNTEAFF. The chain uses TRBV27 and TRBJ1-1; the D gene is possibly TRBD1 (6 bases). V lost 3 bases to trimming and J lost 1 base, with 9 bases between them. The CDR3 has 14 residues. Germline V gene data show CDR1 as MNHEY and CDR2 as SMNVEV (reference sequence).

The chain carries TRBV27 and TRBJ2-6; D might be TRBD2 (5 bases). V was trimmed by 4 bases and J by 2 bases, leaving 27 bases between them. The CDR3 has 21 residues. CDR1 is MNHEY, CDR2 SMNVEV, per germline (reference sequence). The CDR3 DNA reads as TGTGCCAGCAGTTCCAGACTCACTCGGACTTTACCCCTACCTGGGGCCAACGTCCTGACTTTC. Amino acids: CASSSRLTRTLPLPGANVLTF. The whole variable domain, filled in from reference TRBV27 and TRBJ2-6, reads EAQVTQNPRYLITVTGKKLTVTCSQNMNHEYMSWYRQDPGLGLRQIYYSMNVEVTDKGDVPEGYKVSRKEKRNFPLILESPSPNQTSLYFCASSSRLTRTLPLPGANVLTFGAGSRLTVL.

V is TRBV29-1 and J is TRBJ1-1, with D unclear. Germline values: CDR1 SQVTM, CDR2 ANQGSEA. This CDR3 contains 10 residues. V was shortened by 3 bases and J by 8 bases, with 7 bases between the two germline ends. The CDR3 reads CSVDYPEAFF. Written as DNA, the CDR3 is TGCAGCGTTGACTACCCCGAAGCTTTCTTT.

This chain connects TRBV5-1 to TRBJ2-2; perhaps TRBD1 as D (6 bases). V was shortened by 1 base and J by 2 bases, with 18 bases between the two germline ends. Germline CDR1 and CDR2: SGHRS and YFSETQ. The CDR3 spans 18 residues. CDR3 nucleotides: TGCGCCAGCAGCTTGCCTAATCTTGACAGGTTTAACACCGGGGAGCTGTTTTTT. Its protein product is CASSLPNLDRFNTGELFF.

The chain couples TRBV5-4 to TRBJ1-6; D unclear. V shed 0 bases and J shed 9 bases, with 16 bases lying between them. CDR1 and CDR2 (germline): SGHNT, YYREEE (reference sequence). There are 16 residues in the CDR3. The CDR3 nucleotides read TGTGCCAGCAGCTTGGGCCGGCCGAATGGAGCTTCACCCCTCCACTTT. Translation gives CASSLGRPNGASPLHF.

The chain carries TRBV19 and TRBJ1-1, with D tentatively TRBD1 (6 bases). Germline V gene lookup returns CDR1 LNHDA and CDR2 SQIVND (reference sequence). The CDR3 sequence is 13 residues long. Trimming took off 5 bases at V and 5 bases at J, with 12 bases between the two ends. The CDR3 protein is CASSPRGFTEAFF. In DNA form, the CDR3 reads TGTGCCAGTAGTCCCAGGGGCTTTACTGAAGCTTTCTTT.

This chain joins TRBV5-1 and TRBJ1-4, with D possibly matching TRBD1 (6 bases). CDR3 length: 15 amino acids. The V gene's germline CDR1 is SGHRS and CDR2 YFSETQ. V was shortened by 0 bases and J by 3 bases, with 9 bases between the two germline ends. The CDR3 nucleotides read TGCGCCAGCAGCTTGGAACAGGGCTCTAATGAAAAACTGTTTTTT. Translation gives CASSLEQGSNEKLFF.